The 5 T cell receptor beta chains below come from one sample, sequenced in a study of regulatory T cells in long-lasting Graves disease. Assembly of TCR beta libraries relied on iRepertoire HTBI primers together with Arm-PCR of CDR3 regions. TCRdb re-called the multiplex PCR reads with MiXCR, one entry per CDR3 protein. This repertoire shows roughly 400,000 distinct CDR3 sequences, 14% to 15% found once; its top ten account for 7.8%. Time point denoted: newly diagnosed GD, antithyroid drugs for less than 3 months. After RNA was extracted from PBMCs, the TCR library was made from it. These data are also associated with another study on T cells in Graves' hyperthyroidism and ophthalmopathy.

Sequencing was performed on peripheral blood mononuclear cells (PBMCs), taken at new diagnosis, from a patient treated with antithyroid drugs. The receptors originated from a woman aged 40 to 49 with Graves disease.

This clonotype was observed at least ten times. V is TRBV27 and J is TRBJ1-5, with D tentatively TRBD1 (6 bases). This CDR3 comprises 15 residues. From germline, CDR1 is MNHEY and CDR2 SMNVEV (reference sequence). Trimming took 6 bases from V and 2 from J, leaving 14 bases between them. CDR3 in amino acids: CASREQGSGNQPQHF. The CDR3 DNA follows: TGTGCCAGCAGGGAACAGGGATCTGGCAATCAGCCCCAGCATTTT.

As to this clonotype: The CDR3 carries no conserved terminal phenylalanine or tryptophan, so it likely arises from a read error. The chain uses TRBV4-2 and TRBJ2-1, with D tentatively TRBD2 (6 bases). This CDR3 is 11 amino acids long. The ends were cut back, 0 bases at V and 12 bases at J, with 6 bases in the middle. In germline, CDR1 is LGHNA, CDR2 YNFKEQ. The CDR3 region has the DNA TGTGCCAGCAGCCAAGAGGGGGGGCAGTTCCTC. Its protein product is CASSQEGGQFL.

This clonotype was detected many times. J is TRBJ2-5 and V is TRBV7-2; TRBD1 aligns across 9 bases. The length of the CDR3 is 16 residues. Germline V CDR1 and CDR2: SGHTA, FQGNSA. V shed 4 bases and J 0 bases; nucleotides not matched to a gene: 6. CDR3 loop: CASSSAGTGYQETQYF. The DNA for the CDR3 is TGTGCCAGCAGCTCCGCCGGGACAGGGTACCAAGAGACCCAGTACTTC.

This rearrangement joins TRBV3-1 to TRBJ2-3, with TRBD2 matching over 8 bases. Germline CDR1 reads LGHDT; CDR2 reads YNNKEL (reference sequence). The V segment lost 0 bases and the J segment 1 base; nucleotides outside the gene matches: 9. The CDR3 consists of 18 residues. The CDR3 DNA reads TGTGCCAGCAGCCAAGAACGGGATAGCGGGGACCGCACAGATACGCAGTATTTT. Its translation: CASSQERDSGDRTDTQYF.

This clonotype was observed many times. The chain uses TRBV28 and TRBJ2-2, with D hard to call. Trimming shortened V by 6 bases and J by 2 bases, and 7 bases separated the two germline ends. CDR3 length equals 13 residues. Germline V CDR1 and CDR2: MDHEN, SYDVKM. The CDR3 DNA is TGTGCCAGCAGCAGCACTAACACCGGGGAGCTGTTTTTT. It is translated as CASSSTNTGELFF.